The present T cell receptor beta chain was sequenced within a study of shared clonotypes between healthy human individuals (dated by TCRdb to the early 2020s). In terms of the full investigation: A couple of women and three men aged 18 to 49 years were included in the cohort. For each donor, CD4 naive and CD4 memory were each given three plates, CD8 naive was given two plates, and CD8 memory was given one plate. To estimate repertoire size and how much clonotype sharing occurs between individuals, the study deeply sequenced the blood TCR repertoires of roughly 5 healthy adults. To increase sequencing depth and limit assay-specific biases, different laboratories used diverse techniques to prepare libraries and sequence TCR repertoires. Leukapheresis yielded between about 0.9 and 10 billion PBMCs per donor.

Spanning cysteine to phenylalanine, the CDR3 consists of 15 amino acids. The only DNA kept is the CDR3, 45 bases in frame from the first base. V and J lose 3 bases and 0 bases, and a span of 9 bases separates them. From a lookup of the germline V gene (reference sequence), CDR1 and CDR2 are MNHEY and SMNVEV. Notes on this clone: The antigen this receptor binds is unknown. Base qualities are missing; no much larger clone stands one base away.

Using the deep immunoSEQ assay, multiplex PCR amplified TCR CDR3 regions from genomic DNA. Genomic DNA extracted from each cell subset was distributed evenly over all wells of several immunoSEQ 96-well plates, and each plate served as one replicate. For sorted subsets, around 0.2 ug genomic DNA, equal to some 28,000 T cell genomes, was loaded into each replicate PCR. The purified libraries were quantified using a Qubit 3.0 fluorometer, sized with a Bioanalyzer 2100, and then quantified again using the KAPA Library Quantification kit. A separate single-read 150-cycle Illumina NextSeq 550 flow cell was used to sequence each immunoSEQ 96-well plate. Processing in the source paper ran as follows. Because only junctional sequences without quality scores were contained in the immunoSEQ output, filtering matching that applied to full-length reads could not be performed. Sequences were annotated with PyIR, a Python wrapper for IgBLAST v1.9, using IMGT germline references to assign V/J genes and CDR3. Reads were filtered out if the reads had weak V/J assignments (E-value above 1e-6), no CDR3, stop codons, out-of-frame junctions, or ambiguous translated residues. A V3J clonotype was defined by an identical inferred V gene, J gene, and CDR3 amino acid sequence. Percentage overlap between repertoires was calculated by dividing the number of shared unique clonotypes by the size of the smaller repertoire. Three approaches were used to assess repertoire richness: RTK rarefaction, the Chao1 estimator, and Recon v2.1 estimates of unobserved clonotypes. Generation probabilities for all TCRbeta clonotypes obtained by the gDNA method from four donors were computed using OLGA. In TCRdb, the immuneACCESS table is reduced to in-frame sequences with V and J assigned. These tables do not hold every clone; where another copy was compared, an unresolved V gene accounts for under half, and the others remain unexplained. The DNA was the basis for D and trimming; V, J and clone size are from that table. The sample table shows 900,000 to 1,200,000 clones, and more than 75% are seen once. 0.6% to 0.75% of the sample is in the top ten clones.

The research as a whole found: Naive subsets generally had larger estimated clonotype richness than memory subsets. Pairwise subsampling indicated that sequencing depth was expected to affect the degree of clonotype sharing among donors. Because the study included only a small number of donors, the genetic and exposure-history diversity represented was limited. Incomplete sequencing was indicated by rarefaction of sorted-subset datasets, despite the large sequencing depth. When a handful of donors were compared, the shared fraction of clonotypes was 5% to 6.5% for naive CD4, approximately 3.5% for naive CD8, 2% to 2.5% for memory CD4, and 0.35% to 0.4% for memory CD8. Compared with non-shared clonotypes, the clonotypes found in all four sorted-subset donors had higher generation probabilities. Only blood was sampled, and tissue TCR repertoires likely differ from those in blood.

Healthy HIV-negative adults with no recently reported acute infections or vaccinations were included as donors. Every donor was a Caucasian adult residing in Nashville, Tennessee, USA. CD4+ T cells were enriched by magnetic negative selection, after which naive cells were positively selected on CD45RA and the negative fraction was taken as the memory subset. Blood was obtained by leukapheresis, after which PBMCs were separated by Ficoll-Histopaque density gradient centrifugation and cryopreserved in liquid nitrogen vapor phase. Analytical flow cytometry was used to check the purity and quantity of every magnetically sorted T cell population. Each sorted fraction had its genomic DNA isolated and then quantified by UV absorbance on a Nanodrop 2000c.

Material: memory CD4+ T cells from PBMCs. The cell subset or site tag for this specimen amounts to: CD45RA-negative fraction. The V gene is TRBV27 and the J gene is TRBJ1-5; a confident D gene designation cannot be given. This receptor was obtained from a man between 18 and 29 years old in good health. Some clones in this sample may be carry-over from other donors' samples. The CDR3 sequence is CASSFARNSNQPQHF. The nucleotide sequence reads TGTGCCAGCAGTTTCGCCAGAAATAGCAATCAGCCCCAGCATTTT.